Presented here are 21 T cell receptor beta chains from one specimen sequenced in a study of CD8+ T cells in alopecia areata. Described treatment: oral pan-JAK inhibitor, 5-10 mg twice daily. Extracted RNA was reverse transcribed, and the resulting cDNA served as sequencing template. This table comes from immunoSEQ multiplex PCR, and its TCRdb copy is limited to in-frame clones, with some not included. The repertoire has approximately 120,000 clones, approximately 57% of them found once; the top ten carry 4.5% to 6%. The material sequenced was CD4+ T cells sorted from blood, taken at week 4, from a patient treated with tofacitinib. The origin of the receptors is a human donor with alopecia areata.

The genes are TRBV27 and TRBJ2-5, with D possibly being TRBD1 (6 bases). Germline V gives CDR1 MNHEY, CDR2 SMNVEV (reference sequence). The germline V and J ends were trimmed by 4 bases and 2 bases, with 11 bases remaining between them. The CDR3 totals 14 residues. The CDR3 sequence: CASSSTDRQETQYF. In DNA form, the CDR3 reads TGTGCCAGCAGTTCCACCGACAGGCAAGAGACCCAGTACTTC.

A single count supports this clone. The chain couples TRBV7-3 to TRBJ2-3; no reliable D call. Deletions cut 3 bases from V and 0 bases from J, with 7 bases between. This CDR3 contains 14 residues. The germline V gene encodes CDR1 SGHTA and CDR2 FQGTGA. CDR3 DNA sequence: TGTGCCAGCAGCTTGGCGGCTAGCACAGATACGCAGTATTTT. This gives the protein CASSLAASTDTQYF.

To note about this clone: This specimen includes other DNA sequences encoding the same CDR3. J is TRBJ1-1 and V is TRBV2; no definite D call. This CDR3 region has 12 residues. Germline V gene sequence: CDR1 SNHLY, CDR2 FYNNEI. V lost 6 bases and J lost 1, with 6 bases in between. Here the CDR3 DNA reads TGTGCCAGCAGCCGCGAGAACACTGAAGCTTTCTTT. Translating gives CASSRENTEAFF.

The chain is built from TRBV19 and TRBJ2-3; D is possibly TRBD1 or TRBD2 (6 bases each). The CDR3 covers 13 residues. Trimming left V 3 bases short and J 10 bases short, with 14 bases between. Germline assignment: CDR1 LNHDA and CDR2 SQIVND (reference sequence). The CDR3 bases are TGTGCCAGTAGTATGGTAGCGGAGGGGGCGCAGTATTTT. It translates to CASSMVAEGAQYF.

The chain links TRBV29-1 to TRBJ2-2, with D maybe TRBD1 (6 bases). The CDR3 runs to 15 residues. V dropped 1 base and J dropped 4 bases, with 13 bases sitting between them. CDR1 is SQVTM, CDR2 ANQGSEA, per germline. The CDR3 reads CSVEGATGITGELFF. The DNA for the CDR3 is TGCAGCGTTGAAGGTGCGACAGGTATCACCGGGGAGCTGTTTTTT.

The rearrangement joins TRBV5-1 to TRBJ2-1, with D perhaps TRBD2 (6 bases). The CDR3 sequence is 15 residues long. V lost 5 bases to trimming and J lost 2 bases, with 14 bases between them. Germline loops: CDR1 SGHRS, CDR2 YFSETQ. The CDR3 is CASSRRADTYNEQFF. CDR3 nucleotide sequence: TGCGCCAGCAGTAGGAGGGCCGATACCTACAATGAGCAGTTCTTC.

V is TRBV6-5 and J is TRBJ1-1; no clear D gene. The CDR3 is made up of 15 amino acids. Trimming removed 0 bases at V and 4 bases at J, with 12 bases between. Looked up from germline, CDR1 is MNHEY and CDR2 is SVGAGI. This CDR3 is CASSYSPGIGTEAFF. CDR3 DNA: TGTGCCAGCAGTTACTCGCCGGGGATAGGCACTGAAGCTTTCTTT.

J is TRBJ2-1 and V is TRBV30, with 10 positions matching TRBD2. J was trimmed by 4 bases and V by 4 bases; bases with no gene match: 7. Germline V lookup: CDR1 GTSNPN, CDR2 SVGIG (reference sequence). The CDR3 runs 15 residues. Here the CDR3 reads CAWNPSGSAYNEQFF. The CDR3 DNA reads TGTGCCTGGAACCCTAGCGGGAGTGCATACAATGAGCAGTTCTTC.

The rearrangement joins TRBV4-1 to TRBJ2-5, with 10 bases matching TRBD1. V shed 4 bases, J shed 5 bases, and the junction held 10 bases outside the gene matches. CDR3 length: 16 residues. Germline lookup yields CDR1 MGHRA and CDR2 YSYEKL. The CDR3 reads CASSPRQGAAGETQYF. The CDR3 DNA is TGCGCCAGCAGCCCTCGACAGGGGGCGGCGGGGGAGACCCAGTACTTC.

This chain connects TRBV5-6 to TRBJ2-3; D is unresolved. The germline V gene has CDR1 SGHDT and CDR2 YYEEEE. The CDR3 has 13 amino acids. V was clipped by 3 bases and J by 0 bases, with 5 bases between them. The CDR3 region has the DNA TGTGCCAGCAGCTATACTAGCACAGATACGCAGTATTTT. Its protein is CASSYTSTDTQYF. Together with reference TRBV5-6 and TRBJ2-3, the CDR3 gives the full variable domain: DAGVTQSPTHLIKTRGQQVTLRCSPKSGHDTVSWYQQALGQGPQFIFQYYEEEERQRGNFPDRFSGHQFPNYSSELNVNALLLGDSALYLCASSYTSTDTQYFGPGTRLTVL.

This clone was counted a few times. This rearrangement joins TRBV7-2 to TRBJ2-5, with D hard to call. CDR3 size: 12 residues. The V end lost 2 bases, the J end lost 5 bases, and 6 bases lay between the germline ends. Germline V CDR1 and CDR2: SGHTA, FQGNSA. The CDR3 reads CASSLFLETQYF. CDR3 coding DNA: TGTGCCAGCAGCTTATTTCTTGAGACCCAGTACTTC. The full variable domain, with the rest looked up from reference TRBV7-2 and TRBJ2-5, is GAGVSQSPSNKVTEKGKDVELRCDPISGHTALYWYRQSLGQGLEFLIYFQGNSAPDKSGLPSDRFSAERTGGSVSTLTIQRTQQEDSAVYLCASSLFLETQYFGPGTRLLVL.

The V gene is TRBV28, the J gene TRBJ1-5; D uncertain. The germline V gene has CDR1 MDHEN and CDR2 SYDVKM. The CDR3 spans 12 residues. V lost 1 base and J 7 bases, leaving 5 bases between the germline ends. CDR3 in DNA: TGTGCCAGCAGTTTATCTCGCCAGCCCCAGCATTTT. This gives the protein CASSLSRQPQHF.

There are a few counts of this clone. Within the sample, other DNA sequences also encode this same CDR3. This rearrangement joins TRBV30 to TRBJ1-1, with D possibly TRBD1 on 5 matching bases. In germline, CDR1 is GTSNPN, CDR2 SVGIG (reference sequence). The CDR3 is 13 residues long. The ends were cut back, 0 bases at V and 0 bases at J, with 5 bases in the middle. DNA of the CDR3: TGTGCCTGGAGTGTGGGACTGAACACTGAAGCTTTCTTT. Its protein is CAWSVGLNTEAFF.

The J gene is TRBJ2-5, the V gene TRBV9; D is possibly TRBD1 (5 bases). CDR3 length equals 14 residues. CDR1 and CDR2 (germline): SGDLS, YYNGEE. V gave up 3 bases and J gave up 1 base, with 10 bases separating them. CDR3 protein: CASSGTGSQETQYF. The CDR3 DNA sequence: TGTGCCAGCAGCGGAACAGGTTCCCAAGAGACCCAGTACTTC.

The CDR3 DNA follows: TGTGCCTGGGCGAACCCGTATACTTACAATGAGCAGTTCTTC. It specifies CAWANPYTYNEQFF. The chain links TRBV30 to TRBJ2-1; no definite D call. The germline V gene encodes CDR1 GTSNPN and CDR2 SVGIG (reference sequence). The CDR3 length is 14 residues. The ends were cut back, 5 bases at V and 4 bases at J, with 15 bases in the middle.

CDR3 DNA: TGTGCCAGCAGCCGGACAGGGTTAAACATTCAGTACTTC. Translated, it gives CASSRTGLNIQYF. The chain uses TRBV7-2 and TRBJ2-4, with 8 positions matching TRBD1. The V gene's germline CDR1 is SGHTA and CDR2 FQGNSA. Trimming cost V 5 bases and J 6 bases; bases outside gene matches: 3. The length of the CDR3 is 13 residues.

The chain carries TRBV28 and TRBJ1-1; TRBD1 matches 7 bases. The CDR3 totals 11 residues. Germline CDR1 is MDHEN and CDR2 is SYDVKM. The junction had 6 bases not matched to a gene; V was cut back by 7 bases and J by 10 bases. The CDR3 reads CASTAEGAAFF. DNA for the CDR3: TGTGCCAGCACCGCGGAGGGGGCAGCTTTCTTT.

The count of this clone is one. The chain recombines TRBV29-1 with TRBJ1-2; D gene uncertain. The CDR3 consists of 14 residues. CDR1 SQVTM and CDR2 ANQGSEA come from the germline V gene. Trimming took off 3 bases at V and 4 bases at J, with 15 bases between the two ends. The CDR3 DNA is TGCAGCGTTGAGGGCGGCAGGTCGCCCTATGGCTACACCTTC. This gives the protein CSVEGGRSPYGYTF.

The chain joins TRBV6-1 to TRBJ2-5, with 10 bases fitting TRBD2. Germline CDR1 reads MNHNS; CDR2 reads SASEGT. The CDR3 length is 13 residues. V lost 10 bases to trimming and J lost 4 bases; unmatched junction nucleotides: 6. CDR3 sequence (DNA): TGTGCCACGGAGCGGGAGGGAGGAGAGACCCAGTACTTC. Translating gives CATEREGGETQYF.

This chain joins TRBV30 and TRBJ2-1; a weak D match, TRBD1 (6 bases). The ends were cut back, 3 bases at V and 0 bases at J, with 15 bases in the middle. The length of the CDR3 is 16 residues. Germline V gene data show CDR1 as GTSNPN and CDR2 as SVGIG (reference sequence). The CDR3 here is CAWSGKGVSSYNEQFF. The CDR3 DNA sequence: TGTGCCTGGAGCGGCAAGGGGGTTAGCTCCTACAATGAGCAGTTCTTC.

The chain joins TRBV7-9 to TRBJ2-3, with 10 bases fitting TRBD2. The V segment lost 5 bases and the J segment 2 bases; nucleotides outside the gene matches: 4. This CDR3 comprises 15 residues. Germline lookup yields CDR1 SEHNR and CDR2 FQNEAQ (reference sequence). The CDR3 here is CASSLTSGSTDTQYF. CDR3 DNA: TGTGCCAGCAGCCTGACTAGCGGGTCCACAGATACGCAGTATTTT.